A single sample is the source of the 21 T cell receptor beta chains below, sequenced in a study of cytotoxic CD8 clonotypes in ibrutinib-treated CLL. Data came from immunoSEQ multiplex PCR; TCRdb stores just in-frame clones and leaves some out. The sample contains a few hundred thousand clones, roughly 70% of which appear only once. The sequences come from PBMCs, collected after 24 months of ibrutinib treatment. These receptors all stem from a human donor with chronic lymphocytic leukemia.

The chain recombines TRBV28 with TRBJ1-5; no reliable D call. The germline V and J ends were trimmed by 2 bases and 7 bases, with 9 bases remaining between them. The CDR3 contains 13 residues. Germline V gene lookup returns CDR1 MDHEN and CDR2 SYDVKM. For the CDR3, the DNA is TGTGCCAGCAGTTTAGGGAATTACCAGCCCCAGCATTTT. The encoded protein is CASSLGNYQPQHF.

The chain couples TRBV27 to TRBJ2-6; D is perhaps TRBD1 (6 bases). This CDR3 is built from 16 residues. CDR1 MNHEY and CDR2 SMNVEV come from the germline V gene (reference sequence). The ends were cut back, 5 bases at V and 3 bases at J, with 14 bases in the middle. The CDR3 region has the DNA TGTGCCAGCAGTCCCCTCAGGGGTCTTGGGGCCAACGTCCTGACTTTC. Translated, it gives CASSPLRGLGANVLTF.

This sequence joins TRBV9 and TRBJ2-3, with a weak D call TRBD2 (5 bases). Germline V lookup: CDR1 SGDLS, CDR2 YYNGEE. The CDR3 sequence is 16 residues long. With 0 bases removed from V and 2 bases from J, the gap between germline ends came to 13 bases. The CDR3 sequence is CASSVGARRPTDTQYF. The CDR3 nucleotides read TGTGCCAGCAGCGTAGGGGCCCGGAGGCCCACAGATACGCAGTATTTT.

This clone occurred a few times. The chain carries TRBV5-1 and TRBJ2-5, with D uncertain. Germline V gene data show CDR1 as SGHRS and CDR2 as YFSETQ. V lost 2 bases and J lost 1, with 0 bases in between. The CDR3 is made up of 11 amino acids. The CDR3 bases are TGCGCCAGCAGCTTCCAAGAGACCCAGTACTTC. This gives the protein CASSFQETQYF.

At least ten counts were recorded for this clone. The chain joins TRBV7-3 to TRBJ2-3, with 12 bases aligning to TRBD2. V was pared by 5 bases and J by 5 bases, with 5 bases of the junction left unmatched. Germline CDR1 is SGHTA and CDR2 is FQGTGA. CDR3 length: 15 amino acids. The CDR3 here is CASSRTSGELDTQYF. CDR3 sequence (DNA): TGTGCCAGCAGCCGGACTAGCGGGGAGCTAGATACGCAGTATTTT. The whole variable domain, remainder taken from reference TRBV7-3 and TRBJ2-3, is GAGVSQTPSNKVTEKGKYVELRCDPISGHTALYWYRQSLGQGPEFLIYFQGTGAADDSGLPNDRFFAVRPEGSVSTLKIQRTERGDSAVYLCASSRTSGELDTQYFGPGTRLTVL.

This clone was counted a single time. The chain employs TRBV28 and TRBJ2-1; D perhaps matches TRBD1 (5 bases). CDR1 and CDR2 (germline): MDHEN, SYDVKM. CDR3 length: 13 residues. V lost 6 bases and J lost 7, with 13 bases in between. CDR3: CASRVGVRNEQFF. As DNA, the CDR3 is TGTGCCAGCAGGGTAGGGGTTAGAAATGAGCAGTTCTTC.

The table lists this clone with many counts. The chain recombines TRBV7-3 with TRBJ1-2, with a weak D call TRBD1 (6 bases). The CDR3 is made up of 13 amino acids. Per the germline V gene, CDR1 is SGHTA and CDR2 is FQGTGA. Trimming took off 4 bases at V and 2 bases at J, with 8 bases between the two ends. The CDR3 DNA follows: TGTGCCAGCAGCTGGGGACAAAACTATGGCTACACCTTC. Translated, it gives CASSWGQNYGYTF.

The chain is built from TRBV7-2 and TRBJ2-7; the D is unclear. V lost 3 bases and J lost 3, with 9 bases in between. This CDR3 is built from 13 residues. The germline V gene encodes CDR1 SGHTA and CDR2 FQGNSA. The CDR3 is CASSFNLGYEQYF. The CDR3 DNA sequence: TGTGCCAGCAGCTTTAATCTCGGCTACGAGCAGTACTTC.

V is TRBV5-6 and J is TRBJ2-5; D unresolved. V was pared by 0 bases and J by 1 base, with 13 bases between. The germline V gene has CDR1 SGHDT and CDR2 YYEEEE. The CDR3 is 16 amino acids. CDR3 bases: TGTGCCAGCAGCTTGGTTGCCATGGCGTTCCAAGAGACCCAGTACTTC. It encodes CASSLVAMAFQETQYF.

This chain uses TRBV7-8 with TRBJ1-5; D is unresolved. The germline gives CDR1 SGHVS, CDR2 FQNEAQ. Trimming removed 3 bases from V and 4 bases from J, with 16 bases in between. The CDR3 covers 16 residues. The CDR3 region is CASSFPPRGENQPQHF. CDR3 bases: TGTGCCAGCAGCTTCCCTCCCCGTGGGGAAAATCAGCCCCAGCATTTT.

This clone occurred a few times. CDR3 in amino acids: CASSQKTSGSAYEQFF. The DNA for the CDR3 is TGTGCCAGCAGCCAAAAAACTAGCGGGAGTGCCTATGAGCAGTTCTTC. This rearrangement joins TRBV4-2 to TRBJ2-1; 11 bases align to TRBD2. The CDR3 has 16 residues. The germline V gene encodes CDR1 LGHNA and CDR2 YNFKEQ. Trimming removed 2 bases from V and 8 bases from J; junction bases left unmatched: 8.

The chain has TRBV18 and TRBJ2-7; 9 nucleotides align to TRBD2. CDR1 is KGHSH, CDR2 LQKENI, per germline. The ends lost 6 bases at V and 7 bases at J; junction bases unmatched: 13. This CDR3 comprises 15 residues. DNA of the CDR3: TGTGCCAGCTCCGCCGCGGGGGGGACCTACGGTGAGCAGTACTTC. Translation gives CASSAAGGTYGEQYF.

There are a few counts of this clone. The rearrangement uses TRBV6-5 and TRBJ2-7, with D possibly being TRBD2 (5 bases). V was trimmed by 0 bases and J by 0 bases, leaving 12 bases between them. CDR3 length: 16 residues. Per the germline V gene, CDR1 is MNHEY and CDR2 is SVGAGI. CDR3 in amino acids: CASSYSVGALSYEQYF. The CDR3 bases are TGTGCCAGCAGTTACTCGGTGGGAGCCCTCTCCTACGAGCAGTACTTC.

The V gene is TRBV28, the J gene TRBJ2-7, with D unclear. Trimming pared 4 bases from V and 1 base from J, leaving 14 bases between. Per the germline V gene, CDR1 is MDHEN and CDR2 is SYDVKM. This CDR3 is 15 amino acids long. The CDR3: CASSSPGGPSYEQYF. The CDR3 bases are TGTGCCAGCAGTTCGCCCGGTGGCCCGTCCTACGAGCAGTACTTC.

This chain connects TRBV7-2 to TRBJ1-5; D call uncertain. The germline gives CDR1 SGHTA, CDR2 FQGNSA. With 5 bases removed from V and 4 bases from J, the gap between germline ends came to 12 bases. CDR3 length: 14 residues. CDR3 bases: TGTGCCAGCAGCCCTCTTGACGGGAATCAGCCCCAGCATTTT. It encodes CASSPLDGNQPQHF. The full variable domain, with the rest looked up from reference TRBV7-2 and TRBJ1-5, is GAGVSQSPSNKVTEKGKDVELRCDPISGHTALYWYRQSLGQGLEFLIYFQGNSAPDKSGLPSDRFSAERTGGSVSTLTIQRTQQEDSAVYLCASSPLDGNQPQHFGDGTRLSIL.

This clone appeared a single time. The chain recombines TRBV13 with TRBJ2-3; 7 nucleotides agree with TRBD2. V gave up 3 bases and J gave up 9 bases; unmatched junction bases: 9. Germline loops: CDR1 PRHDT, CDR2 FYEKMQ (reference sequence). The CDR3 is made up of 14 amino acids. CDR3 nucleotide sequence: TGTGCCAGCAGCTTGAGGGACTACGGAAGAACGCAGTATTTT. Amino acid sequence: CASSLRDYGRTQYF. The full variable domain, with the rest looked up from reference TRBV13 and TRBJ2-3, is AAGVIQSPRHLIKEKRETATLKCYPIPRHDTVYWYQQGPGQDPQFLISFYEKMQSDKGSIPDRFSAQQFSDYHSELNMSSLELGDSALYFCASSLRDYGRTQYFGPGTRLTVL.

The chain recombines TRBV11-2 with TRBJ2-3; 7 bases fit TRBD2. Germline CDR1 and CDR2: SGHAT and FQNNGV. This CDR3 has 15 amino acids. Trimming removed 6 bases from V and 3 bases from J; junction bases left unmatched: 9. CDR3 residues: CASRIEGGSTDTQYF. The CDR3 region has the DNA TGTGCCAGCAGGATAGAGGGAGGGTCAACAGATACGCAGTATTTT.

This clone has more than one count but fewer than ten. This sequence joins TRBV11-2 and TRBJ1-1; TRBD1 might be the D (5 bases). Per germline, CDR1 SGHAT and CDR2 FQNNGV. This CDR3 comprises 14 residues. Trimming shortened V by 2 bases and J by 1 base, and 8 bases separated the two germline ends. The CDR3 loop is CASSLSGENTEAFF. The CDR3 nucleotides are TGTGCCAGCAGCTTATCGGGGGAGAACACTGAAGCTTTCTTT.

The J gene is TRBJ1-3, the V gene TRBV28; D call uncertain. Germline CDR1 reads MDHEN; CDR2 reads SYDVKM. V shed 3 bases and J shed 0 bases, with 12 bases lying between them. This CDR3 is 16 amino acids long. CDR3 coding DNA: TGTGCCAGCAGTTTCCTCAGCCAAAGCTCTGGAAACACCATATATTTT. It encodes CASSFLSQSSGNTIYF.

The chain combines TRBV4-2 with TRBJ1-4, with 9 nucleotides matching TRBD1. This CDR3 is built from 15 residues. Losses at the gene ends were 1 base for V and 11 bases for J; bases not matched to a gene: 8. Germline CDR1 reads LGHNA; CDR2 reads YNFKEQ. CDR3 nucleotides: TGTGCCAGCAGCCAAGTTGCACAGGGGGCAAGGAAACTGTTTTTT. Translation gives CASSQVAQGARKLFF.

CDR3 DNA sequence: TGTGCCAGCAGCATTAGCAGGGGGCAGTTATATCAGCCCCAGCATTTT. This codes for CASSISRGQLYQPQHF. The V gene is TRBV28, the J gene TRBJ1-5, with 8 bases identical to TRBD1. V shed 6 bases, J shed 5 bases, and the junction held 12 bases outside the gene matches. Germline V gene lookup returns CDR1 MDHEN and CDR2 SYDVKM. This CDR3 region has 16 residues.